Below are 16 T cell receptor beta chains sequenced from a single sample in a study of T cells in Graves' hyperthyroidism and ophthalmopathy. The investigators amplified TCR beta CDR3 regions from RNA transcripts. In the first-round RT-PCR of the TCR CDR3, the HTBI primer set was used. TCRdb analysed the multiplex PCR reads with MiXCR anew, one entry per CDR3 protein. This sample carries a few hundred thousand distinct CDR3 sequences, just under 15% of them seen once, and the ten largest clones take less than 35%. The sample taken for sequencing was blood. The receptor source for this set is a woman aged 25 to 45 with Graves' hyperthyroidism.

This clonotype has at least ten counts. The rearrangement joins TRBV7-9 to TRBJ2-5; no definite D call. V shed 6 bases and J shed 4 bases, with 18 bases lying between them. The CDR3 loop spans 15 amino acids. From germline, CDR1 is SEHNR and CDR2 FQNEAQ (reference sequence). The DNA for the CDR3 is TGTGCCAGCAGTTTATCTAAACCGGTGTCAGAGACCCAGTACTTC. It specifies CASSLSKPVSETQYF.

This clonotype showed up just a few times. The rearrangement uses TRBV7-3 and TRBJ2-3, with D perhaps TRBD2 (6 bases). V dropped 0 bases and J dropped 4 bases, with 11 bases sitting between them. The CDR3 extends over 15 amino acids. Germline V gene lookup returns CDR1 SGHTA and CDR2 FQGTGA. DNA of the CDR3: TGTGCCAGCAGCTTAACTGGACCGGGGGCAGATACGCAGTATTTT. Amino acid sequence: CASSLTGPGADTQYF.

V and J are TRBV3-1 and TRBJ2-5; maybe TRBD1 (6 bases). With 1 base removed from V and 1 base from J, the gap between germline ends came to 10 bases. CDR1 is LGHDT and CDR2 is YNNKEL in the germline V gene (reference sequence). The CDR3 is 15 amino acids. The CDR3 DNA sequence: TGTGCCAGCAGCCAAGCCCGGACAGTCCAAGAGACCCAGTACTTC. Residues: CASSQARTVQETQYF.

This clonotype was picked up many times. The rearrangement joins TRBV3-1 to TRBJ2-5; D might be TRBD2 (5 bases). The CDR3 covers 13 residues. Germline loops: CDR1 LGHDT, CDR2 YNNKEL (reference sequence). V was shortened by 0 bases and J by 9 bases, with 11 bases between the two germline ends. CDR3 in amino acids: CASSQESSRAQYF. CDR3 coding DNA: TGTGCCAGCAGCCAAGAGTCTAGCCGGGCCCAGTACTTC.

This clonotype was recorded a few times. The CDR3 region has the DNA TGTGCCAGCAGTTTAAGGCCGACAGGACGGGATACGCAGTATTTT. It encodes CASSLRPTGRDTQYF. This chain links TRBV27 with TRBJ2-3; D is possibly TRBD1 (6 bases). There are 15 residues in the CDR3. Looked up from germline, CDR1 is MNHEY and CDR2 is SMNVEV (reference sequence). Trimming stripped 2 bases from V and 6 bases from J, with 15 bases between.

The chain links TRBV5-6 to TRBJ2-7, with 7 nucleotides matching TRBD2. With 4 bases clipped from V and 1 base from J, the junction kept 8 bases outside the gene matches. The CDR3 has 15 amino acids. Germline V CDR1 and CDR2: SGHDT, YYEEEE. The CDR3 bases are TGTGCCAGCAGCCCGGCGGGGGACCCGTCCTACGAGCAGTACTTC. Amino acids: CASSPAGDPSYEQYF.

The chain has TRBV18 and TRBJ2-4; D remains unclear. The germline V gene has CDR1 KGHSH and CDR2 LQKENI. This CDR3 is 13 amino acids long. The ends were cut back, 8 bases at V and 4 bases at J, with 12 bases in the middle. As DNA, the CDR3 is TGTGCCAGCGCCGAGTCATCTAAAAACATTCAGTACTTC. Translating gives CASAESSKNIQYF.

Many counts were recorded for this clonotype. DNA of the CDR3: TGCAGCGTTGAGGGGCGCGATGGCTACACCTTC. Protein: CSVEGRDGYTF. This chain connects TRBV29-1 to TRBJ1-2; TRBD1 might be the D (5 bases). Trimming cost V 3 bases and J 6 bases, with 8 bases left between them. The CDR3 covers 11 residues. Germline V gene data show CDR1 as SQVTM and CDR2 as ANQGSEA.

This clonotype has more than one count but fewer than ten. V gene TRBV24-1 combines with J gene TRBJ2-5; 11 bases fit TRBD1. The CDR3 has 15 residues. V shed 6 bases, J shed 5 bases, and the junction held 7 bases outside the gene matches. Germline V lookup: CDR1 KGHDR, CDR2 SFDVKD. The CDR3 spells CATSLRTGGMETQYF. The CDR3 nucleotides read TGTGCCACCAGTCTGAGGACAGGGGGCATGGAGACCCAGTACTTC.

Only a few counts were recorded for this clonotype. The genes are TRBV24-1 and TRBJ2-5; D unresolved. In germline, CDR1 is KGHDR, CDR2 SFDVKD. Trimming pared 5 bases from V and 2 bases from J, leaving 14 bases between. The CDR3 extends over 15 amino acids. The CDR3, as DNA: TGTGCCACCAGTGGGATTGAGGCAACTCAAGAGACCCAGTACTTC. Translated: CATSGIEATQETQYF.

This clonotype was detected a few times. The chain links TRBV7-3 to TRBJ2-1; the D call may be TRBD1 or TRBD2 (5 bases each). Trimming removed 6 bases from V and 6 bases from J, with 24 bases in between. Germline V gene sequence: CDR1 SGHTA, CDR2 FQGTGA. This CDR3 is 17 amino acids long. This chain's CDR3 is CASSLGSGGIGGNEQFF. The CDR3 DNA reads as TGTGCCAGCAGTCTAGGGAGTGGTGGGATTGGGGGCAATGAGCAGTTCTTC.

This clonotype was seen at least ten times. CDR3 protein: CSVRTGWGEAFF. The CDR3 nucleotides read TGCAGCGTTCGGACAGGGTGGGGAGAAGCTTTCTTT. The chain uses TRBV29-1 and TRBJ1-1, with 8 nucleotides matching TRBD1. The CDR3 is made up of 12 amino acids. J lost 8 bases, V lost 5 bases, and 7 bases had no gene match. Germline-derived CDR1 and CDR2 are SQVTM and ANQGSEA.

This clonotype was counted many times. The CDR3 region has the DNA TGTGCCAGCAGCTTAGGATGGGGCGACGAGCAGTACTTC. It translates to CASSLGWGDEQYF. The chain links TRBV13 to TRBJ2-7; D is perhaps TRBD1 (5 bases). The CDR3 contains 13 residues. Between the trimmed V and J ends, which lost 0 bases and 5 bases, there was a span of 8 bases. Germline V gene lookup returns CDR1 PRHDT and CDR2 FYEKMQ (reference sequence).

This clonotype was seen ten or more times. V usage is TRBV3-1 and J usage is TRBJ1-1; D might be TRBD1 (5 bases). Germline CDR1 reads LGHDT; CDR2 reads YNNKEL (reference sequence). The germline V and J ends were trimmed by 5 bases and 3 bases, with 7 bases remaining between them. The CDR3 has 12 residues. In nucleotides, the CDR3 is TGTGCCAGCAGCAGGGGAGACACTGAAGCTTTCTTT. Translating it yields CASSRGDTEAFF.

This clonotype was seen at least ten times. The V gene is TRBV2, the J gene TRBJ2-1; D remains unclear. Germline-derived CDR1 and CDR2 are SNHLY and FYNNEI. Trimming removed 2 bases from V and 8 bases from J, with 13 bases in between. This CDR3 is 14 amino acids long. In DNA, the CDR3 is TGTGCCAGCAGTGAAATTCGCGGTATTCATGAGCAGTTCTTC. This translates into CASSEIRGIHEQFF.

The chain links TRBV29-1 to TRBJ2-1; D is unclear. V lost 3 bases and J lost 6, with 9 bases in between. The CDR3 spans 12 residues. The V gene's germline CDR1 is SQVTM and CDR2 ANQGSEA. In nucleotides, the CDR3 is TGCAGCGTTGAGAGAACTGGCAATGAGCAGTTCTTC. This translates into CSVERTGNEQFF.